This entry lists 18 T cell receptor beta chains sequenced from one sample in a study of breast tumors, draining lymph nodes, adjacent tissues. TCRdb fed the multiplex PCR reads into MiXCR, producing one record per CDR3 protein. The table includes some 97,000 distinct CDR3 sequences, around 20% detected once. The lymph nodes were axillary draining lymph nodes from breast cancer patients. Sequencing used axillary lymph node tissue. These receptor sequences come from a female donor with breast cancer. Some clones in this sample may be carry-over from other donors' samples.

This chain links TRBV20-1 with TRBJ1-1, with a weak D call TRBD1 (5 bases). The CDR3 loop spans 14 amino acids. The V end lost 3 bases, the J end lost 4 bases, and 15 bases lay between the germline ends. CDR1 and CDR2 from the germline V gene are DFQATT and SNEGSKA (reference sequence). CDR3 DNA: TGCAGTGCTAGTAGGTCAGGGTATGGCACTGAAGCTTTCTTT. It yields the protein CSASRSGYGTEAFF.

The chain couples TRBV5-5 to TRBJ1-1; no clear D gene. The germline gives CDR1 SGHKS, CDR2 YYEKEE (reference sequence). CDR3 length: 14 residues. V lost 0 bases to trimming and J lost 4 bases, with 10 bases between them. In nucleotides, the CDR3 is TGTGCCAGCAGCTTGGACCCCGCGGCCACTGAAGCTTTCTTT. Protein: CASSLDPAATEAFF.

At least ten counts were recorded for this clonotype. This chain connects TRBV5-5 to TRBJ1-4, with D hard to call. From germline, CDR1 is SGHKS and CDR2 YYEKEE (reference sequence). V dropped 4 bases and J dropped 0 bases, with 13 bases sitting between them. The CDR3 extends over 16 amino acids. In DNA form, the CDR3 reads TGTGCCAGCAGCACGGACCTCGGTGCAACTAATGAAAAACTGTTTTTT. It encodes CASSTDLGATNEKLFF.

Ten or more counts support this clonotype. The CDR3 loop is CASSKKTGTSGANVLTF. The CDR3 DNA reads TGTGCCAGCAGCAAGAAAACAGGGACATCTGGGGCCAACGTCCTGACTTTC. The chain recombines TRBV5-4 with TRBJ2-6; D perhaps matches TRBD1 (6 bases). CDR1 is SGHNT, CDR2 YYREEE, per germline (reference sequence). Trimming removed 4 bases from V and 1 base from J, with 15 bases in between. The CDR3 consists of 17 residues.

This clonotype was recorded many times. The chain couples TRBV12-5 to TRBJ1-2, with 9 bases aligning to TRBD1. Looked up from germline, CDR1 is LGHNT and CDR2 is FRNRAP. V lost 0 bases and J lost 4; bases outside the gene matches: 3. CDR3 length: 15 residues. The CDR3 protein is CASGLVGTGSYGYTF. In nucleotides, the CDR3 is TGTGCTAGTGGTTTGGTAGGGACAGGGTCCTATGGCTACACCTTC.

This clonotype was seen many times. V gene TRBV5-1 combines with J gene TRBJ2-7; D gene ambiguous. The germline CDR1 and CDR2 sequences are SGHRS and YFSETQ. The CDR3 extends over 13 amino acids. Between the trimmed V and J ends, which lost 1 base and 2 bases, there was a span of 7 bases. The CDR3 sequence is CASSLHDAYEQYF. The CDR3 DNA reads as TGCGCCAGCAGCTTGCATGATGCCTACGAGCAGTACTTC.

This clonotype occurred many times. The gene calls are TRBV7-9 and TRBJ1-2; 7 bases match TRBD1. With 5 bases clipped from V and 7 bases from J, the junction kept 7 bases outside the gene matches. Germline V gene lookup returns CDR1 SEHNR and CDR2 FQNEAQ (reference sequence). The CDR3 covers 13 residues. CDR3 amino acids: CASSQDRLSGYTF. The CDR3 nucleotides are TGTGCCAGCAGCCAGGACAGGCTTTCTGGCTACACCTTC.

This clonotype was counted at least ten times. This chain connects TRBV7-8 to TRBJ2-5, with D possibly matching TRBD1 (6 bases). CDR1 is SGHVS, CDR2 FQNEAQ, per germline. Trimming stripped 2 bases from V and 3 bases from J, with 10 bases between. This CDR3 is built from 14 residues. CDR3 sequence reads: CASSLPGHKETQYF. The CDR3 nucleotides read TGTGCCAGCAGCTTACCGGGACACAAAGAGACCCAGTACTTC.

Turning to this clonotype: A much larger clone differs from this one at a single base, so this may be a read error. This chain connects TRBV7-8 to TRBJ2-2; TRBD2 might be the D (5 bases). V lost 4 bases, J lost 13 bases, and 19 bases lay in between. The CDR3 extends over 14 amino acids. CDR1 and CDR2 from the germline V gene are SGHVS and FQNEAQ. The CDR3 protein is CASSSLVDLEGLFF. The CDR3, as DNA: TGTGCCAGCAGCTCTCTCGTTGACCTCGAGGGGCTGTTTTTT.

Many counts were recorded for this clonotype. V and J are TRBV11-2 and TRBJ2-7; either TRBD1 or TRBD2 may supply D (8 bases each). The ends were cut back, 7 bases at V and 2 bases at J, with 21 bases in the middle. This CDR3 has 16 residues. Germline CDR1 and CDR2: SGHAT and FQNNGV. The DNA of the CDR3 is TGTGCCAGCACCAGGGGGCGGGGGGAACGTACCTACGAGCAGTACTTC. Translating it yields CASTRGRGERTYEQYF. Based on the CDR3 plus reference TRBV11-2 and TRBJ2-7, the full variable domain is EAGVAQSPRYKIIEKRQSVAFWCNPISGHATLYWYQQILGQGPKLLIQFQNNGVVDDSQLPKDRFSAERLKGVDSTLKIQPAKLEDSAVYLCASTRGRGERTYEQYFGPGTRLTVT.

This chain joins TRBV4-1 and TRBJ1-4; no firm D call. Germline values: CDR1 MGHRA, CDR2 YSYEKL. The CDR3 spans 14 residues. V was clipped by 1 base and J by 10 bases, with 13 bases between them. The CDR3 spells CASSQVLAVVKLFF. As DNA, the CDR3 is TGCGCCAGCAGCCAAGTTTTGGCAGTTGTAAAACTGTTTTTT.

The chain employs TRBV28 and TRBJ2-2, with 7 nucleotides matching TRBD1. This CDR3 region has 15 residues. V shed 4 bases and J 2 bases; nucleotides not matched to a gene: 4. Germline-derived CDR1 and CDR2 are MDHEN and SYDVKM. The CDR3 DNA follows: TGTGCCAGCAGTTACGGGACAGACAACACCGGGGAGCTGTTTTTT. Its translation is CASSYGTDNTGELFF. The variable domain in full, completed from reference TRBV28 and TRBJ2-2, reads DVKVTQSSRYLVKRTGEKVFLECVQDMDHENMFWYRQDPGLGLRLIYFSYDVKMKEKGDIPEGYSVSREKKERFSLILESASTNQTSMYLCASSYGTDNTGELFFGEGSRLTVL.

Regarding this clonotype: This clone may be a read error of a much larger clone one base away. V is TRBV19 and J is TRBJ2-3; D possibly corresponds to TRBD2 (6 bases). Trimming left V 10 bases short and J 2 bases short, with 16 bases between. The CDR3 is 14 amino acids. The germline V gene has CDR1 LNHDA and CDR2 SQIVND (reference sequence). This CDR3 reads CATMRRGNTDTQYF. In nucleotides, the CDR3 is TGTGCCACCATGAGGCGGGGTAACACAGATACGCAGTATTTT.

This clonotype showed up many times. CDR3 amino acids: CASSQAGVMNEQFF. The CDR3 region has the DNA TGCGCCAGCAGCCAAGCAGGGGTCATGAATGAGCAGTTCTTC. The J gene is TRBJ2-1, the V gene TRBV4-1; a weak D match, TRBD1 (6 bases). V lost 1 base and J 7 bases, leaving 11 bases between the germline ends. This CDR3 comprises 14 residues. The germline gives CDR1 MGHRA, CDR2 YSYEKL.

On this clonotype: With a much larger clone just one base away, this may be a read error. The chain carries TRBV6-2 or TRBV6-3 and TRBJ1-2; D is unclear. The CDR3 covers 13 residues. In germline, CDR1 is MNHEY, CDR2 SVGEGT. Here the CDR3 DNA reads TGTGCCGGCAGTTACGGCGGAAAGTATGGCTACACCTTC. The encoded protein is CAGSYGGKYGYTF.

Notes on this clonotype: The germline gene is not matched at one end of the junction; a read error may be the cause. The V call is TRBV6-2 or TRBV6-3, the J call TRBJ2-2; possibly TRBD1 or TRBD2 for D (5 bases each). This CDR3 has 13 amino acids. Germline CDR1 reads MNHEY; CDR2 reads SVGEGT. CDR3 DNA: TGTGCCAGCAGTTGGGGGACCACCGGGGAGCTGCTTTTT. This sequence encodes CASSWGTTGELLF.

This clonotype was recorded at least ten times. V is TRBV6-1 and J is TRBJ1-5, with a possible D match to TRBD1 (5 bases). This CDR3 comprises 14 residues. Deletions cut 6 bases from V and 9 bases from J, with 18 bases between. The germline V gene encodes CDR1 MNHNS and CDR2 SASEGT. In DNA form, the CDR3 reads TGTGCCAGCAGCCCGGGGCCGGTTATGACGCCCCAGCATTTT. Protein: CASSPGPVMTPQHF.

This clonotype was found many times. This chain connects TRBV11-2 to TRBJ2-7; 9 nucleotides agree with TRBD2. The CDR3 runs to 14 residues. V trimming: 3 bases; J trimming: 7 bases; junction bases outside the gene matches: 7. Germline loops: CDR1 SGHAT, CDR2 FQNNGV. The CDR3 spells CASSLGGRAREQYF. For the CDR3, the DNA is TGTGCCAGCAGCTTGGGCGGGAGGGCGCGGGAGCAGTACTTC.